This TCR beta chain was observed in a study of T cells expressing NK-cell markers. The CDR3 consists of 17 residues. Germline-derived CDR1 and CDR2 are MDHEN and SYDVKM. TCRdb re-called the 5' RACE reads and catalogs CDR3 proteins one per entry, DNA excluded. The sample includes roughly 180,000 distinct CDR3 sequences. The sample consisted of blood T cells: a sorted CD56 or NKG2C T cell subset, CD4+ or CD8+ T cells, or bulk PBMC T cells (not recorded which). This sequence originates from a man between 18 and 69 years old in good health. The chain uses TRBV28 and TRBJ2-3; TCRdb lists TRBD2, though no DNA is available to test this call. The CDR3 here is CASSFPSSGGRGDTQYF.